Each of the 26 T cell receptor beta chains below was sequenced from the same sample in a study of T cell responses to AZD1222 COVID-19 vaccine. TCRdb keeps only in-frame clones here, not all; method: immunoSEQ multiplex PCR. The sample yields roughly 130,000 clones, roughly nine tenths seen once. Sequenced material: peripheral blood, taken on day 0 of AZD1222 vaccination. Receptors were obtained from an adult in good health.

CDR3 sequence: CASSSSGNSNANEQFF. CDR3 bases: TGTGCCAGCAGCTCCTCAGGGAACAGTAACGCGAATGAGCAGTTCTTC. V gene TRBV7-9 combines with J gene TRBJ2-1, with a possible D match to TRBD1 (5 bases). The V end was cut by 4 bases, the J end by 7 bases, with 20 bases between. The CDR3 consists of 16 residues. Germline V gene data show CDR1 as SEHNR and CDR2 as FQNEAQ (reference sequence). Filled out from reference TRBV7-9 and TRBJ2-1, the complete variable domain reads DTGVSQNPRHKITKRGQNVTFRCDPISEHNRLYWYRQTLGQGPEFLTYFQNEAQLEKSRLLSDRFSAERPKGSFSTLEIQRTEQGDSAMYLCASSSSGNSNANEQFFGPGTRLTVL.

The chain recombines TRBV7-2 with TRBJ2-1; possible D gene TRBD2, 6 bases. Trimming took 5 bases from V and 0 from J, leaving 8 bases between them. The CDR3 loop spans 14 amino acids. Germline CDR1 SGHTA, CDR2 FQGNSA. CDR3 coding DNA: TGTGCCAGCAGCCGGGACTTCTCCTACAATGAGCAGTTCTTC. Protein sequence: CASSRDFSYNEQFF.

The chain has TRBV18 and TRBJ2-2; perhaps D is TRBD1 or TRBD2 (6 bases each). Trimming left V 6 bases short and J 0 bases short, with 14 bases between. Per germline, CDR1 KGHSH and CDR2 LQKENI. This CDR3 has 16 residues. The CDR3 nucleotides read TGTGCCAGCTCTTTCCCGGGGGCACCGAACACCGGGGAGCTGTTTTTT. Translating it yields CASSFPGAPNTGELFF.

The chain couples TRBV6-5 to TRBJ1-1; 11 nucleotides line up with TRBD1. The CDR3 is made up of 15 amino acids. J was trimmed by 0 bases and V by 6 bases; bases with no gene match: 3. The V gene's germline CDR1 is MNHEY and CDR2 SVGAGI. The CDR3 loop reads CASRWTGGLNTEAFF. The CDR3 DNA is TGTGCCAGCAGATGGACAGGGGGCCTGAACACTGAAGCTTTCTTT.

The chain links TRBV29-1 to TRBJ1-2; D is unclear. Germline V lookup: CDR1 SQVTM, CDR2 ANQGSEA. The V and J ends lost 2 bases and 2 bases respectively, with 12 bases between them. The CDR3 length is 14 residues. In nucleotides, the CDR3 is TGCAGCGTTGAAAACGTGGACGGAAACTATGGCTACACCTTC. As protein: CSVENVDGNYGYTF.

Remarks on this clone: A read error may account for a junction end that differs from germline. The V and J genes are TRBV20-1 and TRBJ1-2; 7 bases match TRBD1. Germline CDR1 DFQATT, CDR2 SNEGSKA (reference sequence). The CDR3 is 10 amino acids. The DNA for the CDR3 is TGCAGTGCGGGACAGTCAACTCCATTCTTC. Protein: CSAGQSTPFF.

This chain links TRBV4-2 with TRBJ1-2; 10 positions agree with TRBD1. Germline V gene data show CDR1 as LGHNA and CDR2 as YNFKEQ. V trimming: 0 bases; J trimming: 3 bases; junction bases outside the gene matches: 4. The CDR3 length is 16 residues. The CDR3 protein is CASSQDLGQGDYGYTF. CDR3 DNA: TGTGCCAGCAGCCAAGATCTCGGACAGGGGGACTATGGCTACACCTTC.

The chain uses TRBV7-9 and TRBJ2-5; no definite D call. This CDR3 has 13 residues. Germline CDR1 SEHNR, CDR2 FQNEAQ (reference sequence). Trimming shortened V by 2 bases and J by 3 bases, and 7 bases separated the two germline ends. In DNA, the CDR3 is TGTGCCAGCAGCTTATCCGGAGAAGAGACCCAGTACTTC. It translates to CASSLSGEETQYF.

The chain has TRBV4-3 and TRBJ2-7; 8 bases fit TRBD2. J lost 3 bases, V lost 8 bases, and 12 bases had no gene match. The CDR3 covers 15 residues. The V gene's germline CDR1 is LGHNA and CDR2 YSLEER. In DNA form, the CDR3 reads TGCGCCAGCGCTGAGGGGTTAGCGGGGAACTACGAGCAGTACTTC. This gives the protein CASAEGLAGNYEQYF.

The chain joins TRBV10-2 to TRBJ1-5; D unclear. V lost 2 bases, J lost 3 bases, and 8 bases lay in between. Looked up from germline, CDR1 is WSHSY and CDR2 is SAAADI. The CDR3 extends over 14 amino acids. The CDR3 nucleotides are TGCGCCAGCAGTGAGGGGAAGGCCAATCAGCCCCAGCATTTT. This gives the protein CASSEGKANQPQHF.

The CDR3 region has the DNA TGTGCCACCAGCAGAGAAGGCGGCCCCGTGGAAAAACTGTTTTTT. It specifies CATSREGGPVEKLFF. The rearrangement joins TRBV15 to TRBJ1-4, with unresolved D. The CDR3 contains 15 residues. The germline CDR1 and CDR2 sequences are LNHNV and YYDKDF (reference sequence). V lost 0 bases and J lost 8, with 13 bases in between. The entire variable domain, with the rest obtained from reference TRBV15 and TRBJ1-4, is as follows: DAMVIQNPRYQVTQFGKPVTLSCSQTLNHNVMYWYQQKSSQAPKLLFHYYDKDFNNEADTPDNFQSRRPNTSFCFLDIRSPGLGDTAMYLCATSREGGPVEKLFFGSGTQLSVL.

The gene calls are TRBV27 and TRBJ1-4; 8 bases match TRBD1. The CDR3 has 17 amino acids. Losses at the gene ends were 6 bases for V and 0 bases for J; bases not matched to a gene: 9. Germline V gene lookup returns CDR1 MNHEY and CDR2 SMNVEV (reference sequence). CDR3: CASRRTGSSATNEKLFF. The DNA of the CDR3 is TGTGCCAGCAGACGGACAGGGTCTTCTGCAACTAATGAAAAACTGTTTTTT.

The chain couples TRBV10-1 to TRBJ1-6; no definite D call. The CDR3 is 18 residues long. Trimming removed 3 bases at V and 7 bases at J, with 22 bases between. Per germline, CDR1 WNHNN and CDR2 SYGVQD (reference sequence). The CDR3 loop reads CASSEQNRPETRNSPLHF. In DNA, the CDR3 is TGCGCCAGCAGTGAACAAAACCGCCCGGAGACAAGAAATTCACCCCTCCACTTT.

This chain links TRBV7-9 with TRBJ2-3; D unresolved. Germline V gene data show CDR1 as SEHNR and CDR2 as FQNEAQ (reference sequence). Trimming took 7 bases from V and 2 from J, leaving 16 bases between them. CDR3 size: 15 residues. DNA for the CDR3: TGTGCCAGCACACCCTCCTCGGGCTCCACAGATACGCAGTATTTT. It is translated as CASTPSSGSTDTQYF.

CDR3 in DNA: TGTGCCAGCAGTTACTGGCTAGCGGGAGAAGAAGCTGAGCAGTTCTTC. The encoded protein is CASSYWLAGEEAEQFF. The V and J genes are TRBV6-2 or TRBV6-3 and TRBJ2-1, with 10 nucleotides matching TRBD2. Germline-derived CDR1 and CDR2 are MNHEY and SVGEGT. J lost 9 bases, V lost 1 base, and 9 bases had no gene match. This CDR3 is built from 16 residues.

This chain connects TRBV9 to TRBJ2-3; 7 bases are shared with TRBD1. The germline CDR1 and CDR2 sequences are SGDLS and YYNGEE. This CDR3 is built from 16 residues. V was clipped by 6 bases and J by 2 bases; unmatched bases: 12. The CDR3 region has the DNA TGTGCCAGCAAAAGATTACAGGGGCAAAACACAGATACGCAGTATTTT. Translated, it gives CASKRLQGQNTDTQYF. The full variable domain, rest sourced from reference TRBV9 and TRBJ2-3, is DSGVTQTPKHLITATGQRVTLRCSPRSGDLSVYWYQQSLDQGLQFLIQYYNGEERAKGNILERFSAQQFPDLHSELNLSSLELGDSALYFCASKRLQGQNTDTQYFGPGTRLTVL.

Comments on this clone: An end of the junction does not agree with germline; a read error may underlie this. The rearrangement joins TRBV6-1 to TRBJ2-4; TRBD1 might be the D (5 bases). CDR3 length: 11 residues. Germline-derived CDR1 and CDR2 are MNHNS and SASEGT. The CDR3 DNA is TGTGCCAGCAGTGAATTTCAGGGTTTGGAGTTC. It translates to CASSEFQGLEF.

This clone was counted a single time. The V call is TRBV12-3 or TRBV12-4, the J call TRBJ2-7; D is uncertain. This CDR3 contains 13 residues. V shed 3 bases and J shed 2 bases, with 8 bases lying between them. For the CDR3, the DNA is TGTGCCAGCAGTTTGAGTATAACCTACGAGCAGTACTTC. Translating it yields CASSLSITYEQYF.

V gene TRBV7-7 combines with J gene TRBJ2-2; D is undetermined. This CDR3 contains 13 residues. CDR1 is SSHAT, CDR2 FNYEAQ, per germline (reference sequence). Trimming stripped 5 bases from V and 1 base from J, with 5 bases between. CDR3 sequence: CASSPGNTGELFF. In DNA form, the CDR3 reads TGTGCCAGCAGCCCGGGGAACACCGGGGAGCTGTTTTTT. The full variable domain, with the rest looked up from reference TRBV7-7 and TRBJ2-2, is GAGVSQSPRYKVTKRGQDVTLRCDPISSHATLYWYQQALGQGPEFLTYFNYEAQPDKSGLPSDRFSAERPEGSISTLTIQRTEQRDSAMYRCASSPGNTGELFFGEGSRLTVL.

This rearrangement joins TRBV5-1 to TRBJ1-3; D is unclear. The V gene's germline CDR1 is SGHRS and CDR2 YFSETQ. This CDR3 contains 15 residues. V was pared by 0 bases and J by 2 bases, with 9 bases between. The CDR3 DNA reads as TGCGCCAGCAGCTTGGCCTCCAGTGCTGGAAACACCATATATTTT. Encoded protein: CASSLASSAGNTIYF.

The rearrangement joins TRBV1 to TRBJ1-5; the table's D call of TRBD1 was not tested on the DNA. TRBV1 is termed a pseudogene. This CDR3 is built from 12 residues. The CDR3 protein is CTSSQARQPQHF. DNA of the CDR3: TGCACCAGCAGCCAAGCCAGGCAGCCCCAGCATTTT.

The CDR3 loop reads CASSQVAGVVNEQFF. CDR3 coding DNA: TGTGCCAGCAGCCAAGTAGCGGGAGTTGTAAATGAGCAGTTCTTC. The gene calls are TRBV5-5 and TRBJ2-1, with 9 positions matching TRBD2. Germline CDR1 SGHKS, CDR2 YYEKEE (reference sequence). With V trimmed by 4 bases and J by 7 bases, 9 bases remained unmatched. The CDR3 has 15 amino acids.

The CDR3 is CASSRLAGEGYEQYF. The CDR3 bases are TGTGCCAGCAGCCGATTAGCGGGAGAGGGCTACGAGCAGTACTTC. The chain is built from TRBV5-8 and TRBJ2-7; 9 positions agree with TRBD2. Looked up from germline, CDR1 is SGHTS and CDR2 is YDEGEE. The V gene end was trimmed by 4 bases and the J gene end by 3 bases; junction bases not matched to a gene: 8. This CDR3 has 15 residues.

This rearrangement joins TRBV2 to TRBJ1-2, with D tentatively TRBD1 (6 bases). The germline gives CDR1 SNHLY, CDR2 FYNNEI. Trimming took off 7 bases at V and 14 bases at J, with 20 bases between the two ends. The CDR3 length is 12 residues. The CDR3 is CASNPEGGQRTF. The CDR3 bases are TGTGCCAGCAATCCTGAAGGGGGACAACGGACCTTC.

The rearrangement uses TRBV18 and TRBJ2-1; 7 bases align to TRBD1. Germline V gene sequence: CDR1 KGHSH, CDR2 LQKENI. CDR3 length: 13 residues. With 6 bases clipped from V and 8 bases from J, the junction kept 7 bases outside the gene matches. The CDR3 sequence: CASSRQGSDEQFF. As DNA, the CDR3 is TGTGCCAGCTCCCGACAGGGAAGCGATGAGCAGTTCTTC.

V is TRBV12-1 and J is TRBJ1-6; TRBD1, as called in the table, went unchecked against the DNA. TRBV12-1 is a pseudogene segment. CDR3 length: 19 residues. DNA for the CDR3: TGTGCCAGCAGCTGTCCGGGACAGTCGCCGAGGGGGTATAATTCACCCCTCCACTTT. This encodes CASSCPGQSPRGYNSPLHF.